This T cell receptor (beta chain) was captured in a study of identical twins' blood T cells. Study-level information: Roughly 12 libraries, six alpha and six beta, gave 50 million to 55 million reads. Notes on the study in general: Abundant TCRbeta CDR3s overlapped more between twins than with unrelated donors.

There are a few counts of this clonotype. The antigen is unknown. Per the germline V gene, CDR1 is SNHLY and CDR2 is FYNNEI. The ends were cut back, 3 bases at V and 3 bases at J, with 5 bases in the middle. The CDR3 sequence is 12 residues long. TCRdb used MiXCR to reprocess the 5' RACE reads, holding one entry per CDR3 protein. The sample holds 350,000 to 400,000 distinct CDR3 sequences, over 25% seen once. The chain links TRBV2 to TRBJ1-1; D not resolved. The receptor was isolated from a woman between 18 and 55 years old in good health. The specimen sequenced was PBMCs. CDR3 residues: CASSDPDTEAFF. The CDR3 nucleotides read TGTGCCAGCAGTGACCCGGACACTGAAGCTTTCTTT. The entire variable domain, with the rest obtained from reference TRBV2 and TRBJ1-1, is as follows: EPEVTQTPSHQVTQMGQEVILRCVPISNHLYFYWYRQILGQKVEFLVSFYNNEISEKSEIFDDQFSVERPDGSNFTLKIRSTKLEDSAMYFCASSDPDTEAFFGQGTRLTVV.